This T cell receptor (beta chain) appears in the sequencing data of a study of T cell repertoires and Cas9 in healthy adults. Study summary: Characterization of SpCas9-reactive CD4 and CD8 T cells covered multi-effector potency, cytotoxicity and lineage. Study findings and constraints: SpCas9-reactive effector T cells were reportedly restrained in vitro by SpCas9-reactive regulatory T cells.

Repertoires were generated with immunoSEQ multiplex PCR, while TCRdb's copy carries only in-frame clones and drops some. The table includes tens of thousands of clones, more than 80% detected once. CDR1 is LNHDA, CDR2 SQIVND, per germline (reference sequence). V shed 4 bases and J 7 bases; nucleotides not matched to a gene: 8. The CDR3 spans 15 residues. This clone is a singleton in its sample. Its specificity is not known. Material for sequencing was CD4+ effector T cells (CD127+, CD25-, CD137-, CD154-) from PBMCs; culture status not recorded. The chain is built from TRBV19 and TRBJ1-4; 8 bases are a match to TRBD1. The receptor was isolated from a human donor in good health. DNA for the CDR3: TGTGCCAGTAGTAGATACCGGGACAGGAGTGAAAAACTGTTTTTT. Its translation: CASSRYRDRSEKLFF.